The 29 T cell receptor beta chains given below trace back to one sample, sequenced in a study of blood T cell repertoires in COVID-19 (dated by TCRdb to 2018 to 2020). The library was generated by the immunoSEQ multiplex PCR assay. The table comes from immuneACCESS by way of TCRdb, which keeps in-frame sequences with V and J called. Part of the clones is missing from these tables; in studies checked, under half for an unresolved V gene and the rest for unknown reasons. Counted in this sample were about 62,000 clones; 85% to 90% of them appeared once. 15% to 20% of the sample is held by the ten biggest clonotypes. The material sequenced was peripheral blood. The origin of the receptors is a woman aged 55-69 years with COVID-19, enrolled during active disease.

This sequence joins TRBV9 and TRBJ1-2, with TRBD1 matching over 10 bases. CDR1 SGDLS and CDR2 YYNGEE come from the germline V gene. V shed 2 bases, J shed 9 bases, and the junction held 4 bases outside the gene matches. CDR3 length: 13 amino acids. CDR3 sequence reads: CASSVGQGQSYTF. DNA of the CDR3: TGTGCCAGCAGCGTGGGACAGGGGCAAAGCTACACCTTC.

The V call is TRBV7-2, the J call TRBJ2-1; 9 nucleotides align to TRBD1. Germline CDR1 reads SGHTA; CDR2 reads FQGNSA. Germline trimming cut 5 bases from V and 6 bases from J; bases unmatched to any gene: 5. CDR3 size: 14 residues. The CDR3 DNA sequence: TGTGCCAGCAGCCGCGGACAGGGGACCAATGAGCAGTTCTTC. Residues: CASSRGQGTNEQFF.

The rearrangement links TRBV11-2 to TRBJ2-5; D perhaps matches TRBD1 (6 bases). There are 14 residues in the CDR3. Trimming removed 5 bases from V and 7 bases from J, with 17 bases in between. Germline CDR1 is SGHAT and CDR2 is FQNNGV. The CDR3, as DNA: TGTGCCAGCAGCCCAACAGGGTATTCTGGGACCCAGTACTTC. As protein: CASSPTGYSGTQYF.

V is TRBV13 and J is TRBJ1-5; D might be TRBD1 (5 bases). CDR3 length equals 14 residues. CDR1 is PRHDT, CDR2 FYEKMQ, per germline (reference sequence). The V end was cut by 0 bases, the J end by 2 bases, with 5 bases between. Here the CDR3 reads CASSLGQGNQPQHF. CDR3 DNA sequence: TGTGCCAGCAGCTTAGGACAGGGCAATCAGCCCCAGCATTTT. The variable domain in full, with the rest retrieved from reference TRBV13 and TRBJ1-5, is AAGVIQSPRHLIKEKRETATLKCYPIPRHDTVYWYQQGPGQDPQFLISFYEKMQSDKGSIPDRFSAQQFSDYHSELNMSSLELGDSALYFCASSLGQGNQPQHFGDGTRLSIL.

Points on this clone: The junction departs from germline at one end; a sequencing error may be responsible. The V and J genes are TRBV7-7 and TRBJ1-4; 7 bases agree with TRBD1. This CDR3 is built from 15 residues. CDR1 and CDR2 from the germline V gene are SSHAT and FNYEAQ (reference sequence). This chain's CDR3 is CASSSGGGVGEKLFF. The CDR3 region has the DNA TGTGCTAGCAGCTCAGGAGGGGGCGTTGGTGAAAAACTGTTTTTT.

The chain has TRBV27 and TRBJ2-1; 7 positions agree with TRBD2. The CDR3 runs 15 residues. Losses at the gene ends were 2 bases for V and 9 bases for J; bases not matched to a gene: 10. CDR1 and CDR2 from the germline V gene are MNHEY and SMNVEV (reference sequence). Here the CDR3 reads CASSLGAGASSEQFF. The CDR3 nucleotides read TGTGCCAGCAGTTTAGGTGCGGGAGCCTCTAGTGAGCAGTTCTTC.

The chain has TRBV24-1 and TRBJ1-2; maybe TRBD1 (6 bases). The CDR3 sequence is 14 residues long. Germline CDR1 is KGHDR and CDR2 is SFDVKD. V lost 2 bases and J lost 3, with 9 bases in between. The DNA for the CDR3 is TGTGCCACCAGTGATTATGACAGGTACTATGGCTACACCTTC. It translates to CATSDYDRYYGYTF.

The chain joins TRBV2 to TRBJ2-1; 8 bases fit TRBD1. The CDR3 extends over 15 amino acids. Trimming removed 7 bases from V and 4 bases from J; junction bases left unmatched: 9. From germline, CDR1 is SNHLY and CDR2 FYNNEI. The DNA of the CDR3 is TGTGCCAGCACTGAGCAGGGGGCGTCTTACAATGAGCAGTTCTTC. Its translation is CASTEQGASYNEQFF.

The V gene is TRBV4-3, the J gene TRBJ2-7, with TRBD2 identical over 10 bases. V dropped 6 bases and J dropped 6; count of bases not matched to a gene: 8. This CDR3 has 14 residues. Looked up from germline, CDR1 is LGHNA and CDR2 is YSLEER. In DNA, the CDR3 is TGCGCCAGCAGAACCGGGACTAGCGCCACCGAGCAGTACTTC. As protein: CASRTGTSATEQYF.

This chain joins TRBV7-8 and TRBJ2-3; 12 nucleotides line up with TRBD2. Per the germline V gene, CDR1 is SGHVS and CDR2 is FQNEAQ. With 4 bases clipped from V and 5 bases from J, the junction kept 7 bases outside the gene matches. The CDR3 loop spans 16 amino acids. CDR3 sequence (DNA): TGTGCCAGCAGCTCTCGGACTAGCGGGACGGGAGATACGCAGTATTTT. This gives the protein CASSSRTSGTGDTQYF.

This chain links TRBV13 with TRBJ1-2; no firm D call. The CDR3 has 13 amino acids. V was trimmed by 0 bases and J by 3 bases, leaving 5 bases between them. Looked up from germline, CDR1 is PRHDT and CDR2 is FYEKMQ (reference sequence). The DNA for the CDR3 is TGTGCCAGCAGCTTAGGCAGGTACTATGGCTACACCTTC. Translation: CASSLGRYYGYTF.

This clone was recorded once. The chain is built from TRBV12-3 or TRBV12-4 and TRBJ1-4; D gene ambiguous. The CDR3 covers 11 residues. V dropped 3 bases and J dropped 7 bases, with 3 bases sitting between them. DNA of the CDR3: TGTGCCAGCAGTTTCGGTGAAAAACTGTTTTTT. This sequence encodes CASSFGEKLFF.

The gene calls are TRBV6-6 and TRBJ2-3, with D uncertain. Germline CDR1 and CDR2: MNHNY and SVGAGI (reference sequence). V shed 2 bases and J shed 0 bases, with 12 bases lying between them. The CDR3 sequence is 16 residues long. For the CDR3, the DNA is TGTGCCAGCAGTTACGGTACGGGTCCTAGCACAGATACGCAGTATTTT. Protein: CASSYGTGPSTDTQYF.

This clone was counted a few times. J is TRBJ2-7 and V is TRBV4-3; TRBD1 aligns across 11 bases. The germline V gene encodes CDR1 LGHNA and CDR2 YSLEER. This CDR3 has 17 residues. V lost 4 bases to trimming and J lost 3 bases; unmatched junction nucleotides: 11. The CDR3 spells CASSLGLGTGGFYEQYF. CDR3 in DNA: TGCGCCAGCAGCCTCGGTCTCGGGACAGGGGGGTTCTACGAGCAGTACTTC.

This clone is a singleton in its sample. The chain uses TRBV4-3 and TRBJ1-6; D not resolved. This CDR3 is built from 13 residues. Germline V gene data show CDR1 as LGHNA and CDR2 as YSLEER. The V and J ends lost 3 bases and 9 bases respectively, with 9 bases between them. CDR3 sequence (DNA): TGCGCCAGCAGCCAGGCCTTTGGTTCACCCCTCCACTTT. The encoded protein is CASSQAFGSPLHF.

The chain is built from TRBV5-1 and TRBJ1-5; 9 bases map to TRBD1. The CDR3 covers 15 residues. Germline V gives CDR1 SGHRS, CDR2 YFSETQ. The V and J ends lost 0 bases and 4 bases, in that order; junction bases with no gene match: 2. The CDR3 DNA reads as TGCGCCAGCAGCTTGGAACAGGGGGCGAATCAGCCCCAGCATTTT. This translates into CASSLEQGANQPQHF.

The rearrangement joins TRBV24-1 to TRBJ2-1; TRBD1 matches at 10 bases. CDR1 is KGHDR, CDR2 SFDVKD, per germline. V lost 11 bases to trimming and J lost 6 bases; unmatched junction nucleotides: 12. This CDR3 contains 15 residues. CDR3 sequence: CAIGKPGQGINEQFF. For the CDR3, the DNA is TGTGCCATCGGGAAGCCGGGACAGGGGATCAATGAGCAGTTCTTC.

The J gene is TRBJ2-1, the V gene TRBV5-1, with 7 bases that match TRBD2. In germline, CDR1 is SGHRS, CDR2 YFSETQ. Unmatched junction bases numbered 15, after V lost 4 bases and J lost 8 bases. CDR3 length: 16 amino acids. The chain's CDR3 is CASSLGLPDGGDEQFF. The DNA for the CDR3 is TGCGCCAGCAGCCTGGGACTACCCGATGGTGGGGATGAGCAGTTCTTC.

The rearrangement joins TRBV30 to TRBJ2-1; D not certain. V gave up 0 bases and J gave up 4 bases, with 7 bases separating them. The CDR3 loop spans 13 amino acids. Germline CDR1 is GTSNPN and CDR2 is SVGIG (reference sequence). CDR3 in DNA: TGTGCCTGGAGTGTTGAGCTGTACAATGAGCAGTTCTTC. It is translated as CAWSVELYNEQFF.

The chain joins TRBV7-2 to TRBJ2-2; 8 positions agree with TRBD1. Germline V gene data show CDR1 as SGHTA and CDR2 as FQGNSA. Trimming cost V 5 bases and J 7 bases; bases outside gene matches: 6. The CDR3 is 14 residues long. Here the CDR3 DNA reads TGTGCCAGCAGCCCCGCAGGGGGCGTCGGGGAGCTGTTTTTT. It is translated as CASSPAGGVGELFF.

The CDR3 DNA reads as TGCAGTGCTAGTAACTTACAGGGCCTTGAAGAGACCCAGTACTTC. Residues: CSASNLQGLEETQYF. The J gene is TRBJ2-5, the V gene TRBV20-1; weak D call: TRBD1 (6 bases). CDR1 and CDR2 (germline): DFQATT, SNEGSKA (reference sequence). The CDR3 has 15 residues. Trimming pared 3 bases from V and 3 bases from J, leaving 17 bases between.

The chain joins TRBV2 to TRBJ2-2; 12 bases agree with TRBD2. The junction had 4 bases not matched to a gene; V was cut back by 4 bases and J by 4 bases. In germline, CDR1 is SNHLY, CDR2 FYNNEI. The length of the CDR3 is 16 residues. As DNA, the CDR3 is TGTGCCAGCAGTGGGCTAGCGGGAGGGATCACCGGGGAGCTGTTTTTT. The encoded protein is CASSGLAGGITGELFF.

The chain has TRBV28 and TRBJ1-3, with D maybe TRBD1 (5 bases). Trimming cost V 2 bases and J 4 bases, with 12 bases left between them. CDR3 length: 15 amino acids. The germline V gene encodes CDR1 MDHEN and CDR2 SYDVKM. The chain's CDR3 is CASSLRGGYGNTIYF. DNA for the CDR3: TGTGCCAGCAGTTTAAGGGGAGGGTACGGAAACACCATATATTTT.

This chain connects TRBV11-3 to TRBJ2-7; tentative D call: TRBD2 (6 bases). There are 12 residues in the CDR3. Germline V gene sequence: CDR1 SGHNT, CDR2 YENEEA. Between the trimmed V and J ends, which lost 5 bases and 7 bases, there was a span of 12 bases. For the CDR3, the DNA is TGTGCCAGCAGCCCCTGGGCGGGGGAGCAGTACTTC. Residues: CASSPWAGEQYF.

The V and J genes are TRBV19 and TRBJ1-2; 7 bases match TRBD1. The germline CDR1 and CDR2 sequences are LNHDA and SQIVND (reference sequence). With 1 base clipped from V and 0 bases from J, the junction kept 2 bases outside the gene matches. The CDR3 loop spans 15 amino acids. CDR3 residues: CASSIAGTANYGYTF. CDR3 in DNA: TGTGCCAGTAGTATAGCCGGGACAGCTAACTATGGCTACACCTTC.

Only one count was recorded for this clone. The chain links TRBV5-1 to TRBJ2-3, with D perhaps TRBD1 (5 bases). V was trimmed by 1 base and J by 0 bases, leaving 9 bases between them. CDR1 and CDR2 (germline): SGHRS, YFSETQ. The length of the CDR3 is 15 residues. For the CDR3, the DNA is TGCGCCAGCAGCTTGAGGGGCCCGAGCACAGATACGCAGTATTTT. Amino acid sequence: CASSLRGPSTDTQYF.

The V call is TRBV11-2, the J call TRBJ1-2, with 9 bases identical to TRBD1. The V segment lost 2 bases and the J segment 7 bases; nucleotides outside the gene matches: 11. This CDR3 is 16 amino acids long. Germline lookup yields CDR1 SGHAT and CDR2 FQNNGV. The CDR3 nucleotides are TGTGCCAGCAGCTTATTAACGGGACAGGGAATTGGTGGCTACACCTTC. Translating gives CASSLLTGQGIGGYTF.

The chain recombines TRBV24-1 with TRBJ1-4, with TRBD1 identical over 9 bases. V trimming: 7 bases; J trimming: 2 bases; junction bases outside the gene matches: 1. This CDR3 contains 14 residues. Germline CDR1 and CDR2: KGHDR and SFDVKD. CDR3 protein: CATRQGATNEKLFF. As DNA, the CDR3 is TGTGCCACCAGACAGGGGGCGACTAATGAAAAACTGTTTTTT.

This chain uses TRBV6-5 with TRBJ1-2, with a tentative D call TRBD1 (6 bases). Trimming took 4 bases from V and 0 from J, leaving 12 bases between them. Germline assignment: CDR1 MNHEY and CDR2 SVGAGI. CDR3 length: 15 residues. The CDR3 DNA reads as TGTGCCAGCAGTTCTCCCAGGGGTGCTAACTATGGCTACACCTTC. It encodes CASSSPRGANYGYTF.